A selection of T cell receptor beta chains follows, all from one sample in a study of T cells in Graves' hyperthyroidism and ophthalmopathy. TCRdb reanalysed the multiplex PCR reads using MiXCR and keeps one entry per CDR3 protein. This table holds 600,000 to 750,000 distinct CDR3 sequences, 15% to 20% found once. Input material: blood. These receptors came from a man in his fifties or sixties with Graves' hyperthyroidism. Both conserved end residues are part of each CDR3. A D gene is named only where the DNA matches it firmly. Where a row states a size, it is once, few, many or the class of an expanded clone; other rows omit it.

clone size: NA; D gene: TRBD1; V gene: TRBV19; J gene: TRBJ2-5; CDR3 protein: CASSVQGLETQYF; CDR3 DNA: TGTGCCAGTAGTGTACAGGGGCTTGAGACCCAGTACTTC
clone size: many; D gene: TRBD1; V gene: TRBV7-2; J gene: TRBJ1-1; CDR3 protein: CASSPRTGGTEAFF; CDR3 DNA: TGTGCCAGCAGCCCAAGGACAGGGGGCACTGAAGCTTTCTTT
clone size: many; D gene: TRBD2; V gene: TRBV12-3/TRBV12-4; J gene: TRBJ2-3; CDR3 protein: CASRLAGGSTDTQYF; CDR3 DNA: TGTGCCAGCAGATTAGCGGGAGGATCCACAGATACGCAGTATTTT
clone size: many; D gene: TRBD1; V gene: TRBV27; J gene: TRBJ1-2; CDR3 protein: CASSQGQGDYGYTF; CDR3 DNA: TGTGCCAGCAGTCAAGGACAGGGGGACTATGGCTACACCTTC
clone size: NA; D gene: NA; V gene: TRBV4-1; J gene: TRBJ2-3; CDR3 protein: CASSQLPGDPSSYTQYF; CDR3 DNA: TGCGCCAGCAGCCAATTGCCTGGGGACCCATCCTCCTATACGCAGTATTTT
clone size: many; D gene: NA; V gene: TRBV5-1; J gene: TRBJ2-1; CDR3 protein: CASLREGGNEQFF; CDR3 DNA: TGCGCCAGCTTGAGGGAGGGGGGCAATGAGCAGTTCTTC
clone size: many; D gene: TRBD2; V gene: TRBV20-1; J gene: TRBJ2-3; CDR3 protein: CSARDWAGGLDTQYF; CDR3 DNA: TGCAGTGCTAGAGATTGGGCGGGAGGATTAGATACGCAGTATTTT
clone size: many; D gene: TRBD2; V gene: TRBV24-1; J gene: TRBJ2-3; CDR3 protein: CATSDAGTSVDTQYF; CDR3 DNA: TGTGCCACCAGTGATGCCGGGACTAGCGTGGATACGCAGTATTTT
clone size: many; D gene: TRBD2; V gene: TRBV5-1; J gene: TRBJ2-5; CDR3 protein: CASSGTSGQETQYF; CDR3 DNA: TGCGCCAGCAGCGGCACTAGCGGCCAAGAGACCCAGTACTTC
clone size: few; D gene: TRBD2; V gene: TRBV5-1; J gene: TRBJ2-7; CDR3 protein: CASSLVELAKNEQYF; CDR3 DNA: TGCGCCAGCAGCTTGGTGGAACTAGCGAAAAACGAGCAGTACTTC
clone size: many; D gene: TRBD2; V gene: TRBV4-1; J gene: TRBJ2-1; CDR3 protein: CASSVRARGSSYNEQFF; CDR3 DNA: TGCGCCAGCAGCGTTAGAGCGCGGGGGAGCTCCTACAATGAGCAGTTCTTC
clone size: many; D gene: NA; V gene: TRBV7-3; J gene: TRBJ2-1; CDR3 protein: CASSLRGTYNEQFF; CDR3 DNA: TGTGCCAGCAGCTTACGCGGGACGTACAATGAGCAGTTCTTC
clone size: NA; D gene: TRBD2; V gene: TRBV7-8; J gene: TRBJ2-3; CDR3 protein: CASSRRTRTSGSLDTQYF; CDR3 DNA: TGTGCCAGCAGCCGACGAACGCGGACTAGCGGGAGCCTAGATACGCAGTATTTT
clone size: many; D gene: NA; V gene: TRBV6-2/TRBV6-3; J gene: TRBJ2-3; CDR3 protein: CASRLLRQATDTQYF; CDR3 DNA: TGTGCCAGCAGACTCCTAAGGCAGGCCACAGATACGCAGTATTTT
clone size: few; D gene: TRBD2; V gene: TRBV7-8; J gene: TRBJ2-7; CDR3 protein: CASSPRVSGSSYEQYF; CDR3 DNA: TGTGCCAGCAGCCCCAGGGTGAGCGGGAGCTCCTACGAGCAGTACTTC
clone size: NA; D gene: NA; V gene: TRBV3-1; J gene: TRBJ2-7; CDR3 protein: CASSQGGPGGSYEQYF; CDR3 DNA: TGTGCCAGCAGCCAAGGGGGACCAGGGGGGTCCTACGAGCAGTACTTC
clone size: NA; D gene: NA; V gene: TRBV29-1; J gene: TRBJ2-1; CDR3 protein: CSVERREAYNEQFF; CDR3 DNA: TGCAGCGTTGAACGGCGGGAAGCCTACAATGAGCAGTTCTTC
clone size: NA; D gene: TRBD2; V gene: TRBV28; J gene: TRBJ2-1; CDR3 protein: CASSLLAGEENEQFF; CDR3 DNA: TGTGCCAGCAGTTTACTCGCGGGAGAGGAAAATGAGCAGTTCTTC